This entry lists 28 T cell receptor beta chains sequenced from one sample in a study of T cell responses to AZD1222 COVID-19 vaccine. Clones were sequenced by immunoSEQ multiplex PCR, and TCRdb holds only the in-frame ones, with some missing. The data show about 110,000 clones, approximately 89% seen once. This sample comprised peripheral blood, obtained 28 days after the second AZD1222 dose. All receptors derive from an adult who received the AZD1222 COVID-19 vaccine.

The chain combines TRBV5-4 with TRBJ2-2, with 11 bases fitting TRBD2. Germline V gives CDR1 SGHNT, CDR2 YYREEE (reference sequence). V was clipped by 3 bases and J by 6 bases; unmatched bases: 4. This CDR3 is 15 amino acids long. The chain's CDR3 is CASSWGGLAAGELFF. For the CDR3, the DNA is TGTGCCAGCAGCTGGGGGGGACTAGCGGCCGGGGAGCTGTTTTTT.

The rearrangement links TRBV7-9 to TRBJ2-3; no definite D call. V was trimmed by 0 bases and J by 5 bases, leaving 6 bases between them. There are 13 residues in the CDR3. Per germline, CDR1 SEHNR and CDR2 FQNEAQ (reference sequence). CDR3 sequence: CASSLAREDTQYF. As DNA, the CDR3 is TGTGCCAGCAGCTTAGCGCGAGAAGATACGCAGTATTTT.

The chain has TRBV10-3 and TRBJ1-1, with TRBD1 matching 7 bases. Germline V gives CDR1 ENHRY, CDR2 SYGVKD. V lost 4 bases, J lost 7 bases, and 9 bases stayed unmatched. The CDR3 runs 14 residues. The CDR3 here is CAISAIGTEHEAFF. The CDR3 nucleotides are TGTGCCATCAGTGCTATTGGGACAGAACATGAAGCTTTCTTT.

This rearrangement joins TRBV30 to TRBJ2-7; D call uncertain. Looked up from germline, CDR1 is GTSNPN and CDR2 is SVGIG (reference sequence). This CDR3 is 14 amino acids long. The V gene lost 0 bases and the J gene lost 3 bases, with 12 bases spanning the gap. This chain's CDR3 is CAWSVPAGVYEQYF. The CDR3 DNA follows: TGTGCCTGGAGTGTACCGGCAGGTGTCTACGAGCAGTACTTC. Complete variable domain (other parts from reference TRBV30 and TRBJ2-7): SQTIHQWPATLVQPVGSPLSLECTVEGTSNPNLYWYRQAAGRGLQLLFYSVGIGQISSEVPQNLSASRPQDRQFILSSKKLLLSDSGFYLCAWSVPAGVYEQYFGPGTRLTVT.

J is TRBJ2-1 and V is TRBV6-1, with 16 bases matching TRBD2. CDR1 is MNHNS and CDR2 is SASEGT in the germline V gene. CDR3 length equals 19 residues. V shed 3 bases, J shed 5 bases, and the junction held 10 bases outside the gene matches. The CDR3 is CASSDELRGLAGGNNEQFF. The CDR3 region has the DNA TGTGCCAGCAGTGACGAGCTTAGGGGACTAGCGGGAGGGAACAATGAGCAGTTCTTC.

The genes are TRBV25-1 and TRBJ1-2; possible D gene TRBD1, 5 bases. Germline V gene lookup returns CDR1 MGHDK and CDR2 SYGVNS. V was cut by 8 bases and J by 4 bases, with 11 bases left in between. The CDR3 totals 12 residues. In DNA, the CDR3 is TGTGCCAGCCTGACCGGGGCCTATGGCTACACCTTC. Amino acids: CASLTGAYGYTF.

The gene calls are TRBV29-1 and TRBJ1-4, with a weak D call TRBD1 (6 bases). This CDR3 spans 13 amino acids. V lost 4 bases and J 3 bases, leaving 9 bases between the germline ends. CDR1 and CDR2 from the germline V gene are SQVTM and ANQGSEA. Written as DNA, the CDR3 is TGCAGCGTTGCAGGGGTGGCTAATGAAAAACTGTTTTTT. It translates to CSVAGVANEKLFF.

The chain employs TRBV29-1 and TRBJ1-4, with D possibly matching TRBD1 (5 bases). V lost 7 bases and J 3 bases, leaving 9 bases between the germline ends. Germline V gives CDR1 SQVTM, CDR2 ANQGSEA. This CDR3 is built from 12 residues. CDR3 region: CSGGRANEKLFF. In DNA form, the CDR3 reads TGCAGCGGGGGGAGGGCTAATGAAAAACTGTTTTTT.

The CDR3 spells CASSTTSGVGEQYF. CDR3 DNA: TGTGCCAGCAGTACGACTAGCGGGGTTGGAGAGCAGTACTTC. The genes are TRBV2 and TRBJ2-7; 11 bases match TRBD2. CDR1 and CDR2 (germline): SNHLY, FYNNEI. V lost 5 bases and J lost 7; bases outside the gene matches: 7. The CDR3 length is 14 residues.

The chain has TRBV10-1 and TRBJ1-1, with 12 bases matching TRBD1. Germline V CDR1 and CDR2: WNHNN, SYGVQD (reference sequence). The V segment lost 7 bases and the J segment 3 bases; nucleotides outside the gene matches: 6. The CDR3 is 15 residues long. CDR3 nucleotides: TGCGCCAGCATCGGGACAGGGGGCCCCTACACTGAAGCTTTCTTT. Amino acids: CASIGTGGPYTEAFF.

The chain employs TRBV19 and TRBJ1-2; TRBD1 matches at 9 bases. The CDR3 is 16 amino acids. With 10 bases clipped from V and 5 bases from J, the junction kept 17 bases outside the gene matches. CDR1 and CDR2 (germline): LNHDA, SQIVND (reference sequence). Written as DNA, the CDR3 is TGTGCCACCACCGACCCCTCCGCCGGGACAGGGTATGGCTACACCTTC. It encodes CATTDPSAGTGYGYTF.

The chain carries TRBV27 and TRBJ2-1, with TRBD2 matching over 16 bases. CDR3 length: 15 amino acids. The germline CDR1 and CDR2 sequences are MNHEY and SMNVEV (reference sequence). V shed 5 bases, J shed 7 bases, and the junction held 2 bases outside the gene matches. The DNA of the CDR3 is TGTGCCAGCAGTGTGGGACTAGCGGGGGGGAATGAGCAGTTCTTC. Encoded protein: CASSVGLAGGNEQFF.

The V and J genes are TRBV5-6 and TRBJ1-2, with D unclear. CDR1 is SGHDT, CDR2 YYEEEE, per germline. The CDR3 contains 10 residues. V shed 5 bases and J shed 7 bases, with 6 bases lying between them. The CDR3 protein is CASRGTGYTF. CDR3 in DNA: TGTGCCAGCAGGGGAACTGGCTACACCTTC.

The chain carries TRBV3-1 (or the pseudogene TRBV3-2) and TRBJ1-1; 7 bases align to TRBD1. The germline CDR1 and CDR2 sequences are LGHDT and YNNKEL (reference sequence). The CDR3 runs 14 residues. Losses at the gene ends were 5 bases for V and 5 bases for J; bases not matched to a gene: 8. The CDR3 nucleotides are TGTGCCAGCAGCTACAGGGGCCCTACTACTGAAGCTTTCTTT. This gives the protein CASSYRGPTTEAFF.

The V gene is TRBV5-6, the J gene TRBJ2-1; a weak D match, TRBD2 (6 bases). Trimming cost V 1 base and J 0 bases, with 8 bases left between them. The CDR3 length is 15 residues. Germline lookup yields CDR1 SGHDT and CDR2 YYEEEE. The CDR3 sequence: CASSLWGDSYNEQFF. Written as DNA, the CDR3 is TGTGCCAGCAGCTTGTGGGGGGACTCCTACAATGAGCAGTTCTTC.

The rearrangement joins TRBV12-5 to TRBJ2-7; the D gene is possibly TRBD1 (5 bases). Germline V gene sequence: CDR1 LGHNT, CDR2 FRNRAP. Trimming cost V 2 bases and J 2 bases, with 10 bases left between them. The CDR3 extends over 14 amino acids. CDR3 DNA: TGTGCTAGTGGTTTGATGGGGCCTACCTACGAGCAGTACTTC. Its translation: CASGLMGPTYEQYF.

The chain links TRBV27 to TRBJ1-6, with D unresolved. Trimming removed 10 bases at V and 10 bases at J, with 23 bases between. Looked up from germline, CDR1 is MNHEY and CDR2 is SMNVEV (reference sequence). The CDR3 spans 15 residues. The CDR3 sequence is CANPTSTRTGSPLHF. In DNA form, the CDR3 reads TGTGCCAACCCAACCTCCACCCGGACTGGGTCACCCCTCCACTTT.

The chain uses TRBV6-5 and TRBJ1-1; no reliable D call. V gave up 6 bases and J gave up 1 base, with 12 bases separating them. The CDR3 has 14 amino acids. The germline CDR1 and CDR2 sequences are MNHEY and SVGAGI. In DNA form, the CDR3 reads TGTGCCAGCAGAGAGGACGGACGGAACACTGAAGCTTTCTTT. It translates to CASREDGRNTEAFF.

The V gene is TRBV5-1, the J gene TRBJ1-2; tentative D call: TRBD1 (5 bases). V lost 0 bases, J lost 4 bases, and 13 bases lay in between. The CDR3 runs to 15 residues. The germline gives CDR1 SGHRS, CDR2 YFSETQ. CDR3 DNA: TGCGCCAGCAGCTTGGAGGGGTTGGGGAGCTATGGCTACACCTTC. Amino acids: CASSLEGLGSYGYTF.

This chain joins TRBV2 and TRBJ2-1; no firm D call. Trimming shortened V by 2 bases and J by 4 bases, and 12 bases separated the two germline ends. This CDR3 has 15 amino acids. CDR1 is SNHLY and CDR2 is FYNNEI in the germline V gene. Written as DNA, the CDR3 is TGTGCCAGCAGTGAAAGGGTGGCCCGATACAATGAGCAGTTCTTC. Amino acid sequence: CASSERVARYNEQFF. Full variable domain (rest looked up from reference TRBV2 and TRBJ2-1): EPEVTQTPSHQVTQMGQEVILRCVPISNHLYFYWYRQILGQKVEFLVSFYNNEISEKSEIFDDQFSVERPDGSNFTLKIRSTKLEDSAMYFCASSERVARYNEQFFGPGTRLTVL.

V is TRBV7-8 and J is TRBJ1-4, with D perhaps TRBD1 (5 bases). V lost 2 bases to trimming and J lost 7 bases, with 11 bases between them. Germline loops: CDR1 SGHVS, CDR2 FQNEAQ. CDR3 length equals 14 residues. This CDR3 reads CASSLRRDSEKLFF. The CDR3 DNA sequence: TGTGCCAGCAGCTTACGCAGGGATTCTGAAAAACTGTTTTTT.

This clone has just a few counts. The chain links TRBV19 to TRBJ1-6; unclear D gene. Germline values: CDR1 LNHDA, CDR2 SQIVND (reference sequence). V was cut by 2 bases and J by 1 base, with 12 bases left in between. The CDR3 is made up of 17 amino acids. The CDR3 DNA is TGTGCCAGTAGTATAACGGCTAGATCATCCTATAATTCACCCCTCCACTTT. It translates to CASSITARSSYNSPLHF.

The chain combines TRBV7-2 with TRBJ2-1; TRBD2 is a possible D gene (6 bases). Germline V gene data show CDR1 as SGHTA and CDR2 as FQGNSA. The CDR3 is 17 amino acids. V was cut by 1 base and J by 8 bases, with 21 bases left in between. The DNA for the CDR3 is TGTGCCAGCAGCTTAGACCTGCCGGGACGGCGGGGCGATGAGCAGTTCTTC. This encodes CASSLDLPGRRGDEQFF.

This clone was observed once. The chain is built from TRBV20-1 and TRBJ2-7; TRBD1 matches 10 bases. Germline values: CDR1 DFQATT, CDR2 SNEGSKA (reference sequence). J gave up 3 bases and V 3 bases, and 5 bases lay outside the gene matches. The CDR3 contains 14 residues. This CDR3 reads CSASTRDRGYEQYF. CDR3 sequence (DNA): TGCAGTGCTAGTACCCGGGACAGGGGCTACGAGCAGTACTTC.

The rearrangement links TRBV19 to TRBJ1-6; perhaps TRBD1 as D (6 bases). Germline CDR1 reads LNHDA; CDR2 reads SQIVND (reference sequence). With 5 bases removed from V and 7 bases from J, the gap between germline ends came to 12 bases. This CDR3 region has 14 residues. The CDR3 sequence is CASSLQGRNSPLHF. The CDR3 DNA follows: TGTGCCAGTAGTTTACAGGGACGAAATTCACCCCTCCACTTT.

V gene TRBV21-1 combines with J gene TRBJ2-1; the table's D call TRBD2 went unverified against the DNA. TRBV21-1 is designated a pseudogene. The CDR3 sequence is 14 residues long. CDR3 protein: CASSTRTSGIIQFF. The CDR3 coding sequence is TGTGCCAGCAGCACCAGGACTAGCGGGATAATACAGTTCTTC.

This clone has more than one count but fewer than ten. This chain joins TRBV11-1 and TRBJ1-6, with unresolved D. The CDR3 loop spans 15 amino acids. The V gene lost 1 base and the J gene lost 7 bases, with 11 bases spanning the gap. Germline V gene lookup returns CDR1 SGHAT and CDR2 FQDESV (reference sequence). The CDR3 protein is CASSLGRAVNSPLHF. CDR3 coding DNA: TGTGCCAGCAGCTTAGGGCGGGCAGTCAATTCACCCCTCCACTTT. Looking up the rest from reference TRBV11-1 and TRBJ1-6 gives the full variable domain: EAEVAQSPRYKITEKSQAVAFWCDPISGHATLYWYRQILGQGPELLVQFQDESVVDDSQLPKDRFSAERLKGVDSTLKIQPAELGDSAMYLCASSLGRAVNSPLHFGNGTRLTVT.

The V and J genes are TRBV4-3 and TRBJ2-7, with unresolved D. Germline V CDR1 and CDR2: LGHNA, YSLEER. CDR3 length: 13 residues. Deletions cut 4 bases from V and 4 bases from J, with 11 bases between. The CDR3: CASSLRHSYEQYF. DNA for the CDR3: TGCGCCAGCAGCCTTAGACACTCTTACGAGCAGTACTTC.